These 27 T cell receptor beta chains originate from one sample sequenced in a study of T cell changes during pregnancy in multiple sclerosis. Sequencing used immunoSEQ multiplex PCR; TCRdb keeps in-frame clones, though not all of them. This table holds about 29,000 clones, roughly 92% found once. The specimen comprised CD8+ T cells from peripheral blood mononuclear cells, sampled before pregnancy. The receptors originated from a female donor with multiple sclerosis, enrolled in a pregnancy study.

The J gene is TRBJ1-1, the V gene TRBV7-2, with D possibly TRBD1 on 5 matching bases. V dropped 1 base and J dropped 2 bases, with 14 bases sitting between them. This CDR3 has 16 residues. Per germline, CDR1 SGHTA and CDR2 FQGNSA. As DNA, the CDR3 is TGTGCCAGCAGCTTAGACGGGGGGGGTTTAAACACTGAAGCTTTCTTT. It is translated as CASSLDGGGLNTEAFF.

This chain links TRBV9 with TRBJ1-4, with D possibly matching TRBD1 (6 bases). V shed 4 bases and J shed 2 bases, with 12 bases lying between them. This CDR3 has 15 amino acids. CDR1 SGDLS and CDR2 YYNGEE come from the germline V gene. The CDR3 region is CASSLRGTTNEKLFF. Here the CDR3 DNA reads TGTGCCAGCAGCCTCAGGGGTACGACTAATGAAAAACTGTTTTTT.

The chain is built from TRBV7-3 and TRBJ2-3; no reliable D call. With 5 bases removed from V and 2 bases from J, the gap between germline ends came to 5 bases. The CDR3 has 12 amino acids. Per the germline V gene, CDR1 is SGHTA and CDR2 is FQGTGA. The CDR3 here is CASSGPTDTQYF. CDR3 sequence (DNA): TGTGCCAGCAGCGGCCCCACAGATACGCAGTATTTT.

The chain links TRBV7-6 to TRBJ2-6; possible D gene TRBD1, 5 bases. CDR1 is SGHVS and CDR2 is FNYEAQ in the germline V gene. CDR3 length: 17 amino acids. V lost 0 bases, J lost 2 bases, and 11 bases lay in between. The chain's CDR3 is CASSLALGAAGANVLTF. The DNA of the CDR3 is TGTGCCAGCAGCTTAGCGCTTGGGGCAGCTGGGGCCAACGTCCTGACTTTC.

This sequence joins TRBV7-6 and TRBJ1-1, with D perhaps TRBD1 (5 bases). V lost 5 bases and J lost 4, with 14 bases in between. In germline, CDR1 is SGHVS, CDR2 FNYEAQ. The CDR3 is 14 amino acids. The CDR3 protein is CASSRGGGLTEAFF. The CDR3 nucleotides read TGTGCCAGCAGCCGCGGGGGGGGTCTCACTGAAGCTTTCTTT.

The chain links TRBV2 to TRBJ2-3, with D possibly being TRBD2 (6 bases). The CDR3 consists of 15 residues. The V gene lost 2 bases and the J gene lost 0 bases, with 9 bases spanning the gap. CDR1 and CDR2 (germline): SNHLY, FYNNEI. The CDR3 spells CASSELASSTDTQYF. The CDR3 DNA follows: TGTGCCAGCAGTGAACTAGCGTCTAGCACAGATACGCAGTATTTT.

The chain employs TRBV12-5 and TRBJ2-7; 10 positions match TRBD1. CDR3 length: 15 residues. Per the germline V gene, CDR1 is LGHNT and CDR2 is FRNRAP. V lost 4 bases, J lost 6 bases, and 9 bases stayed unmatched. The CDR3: CASGSGTGAAGEQYF. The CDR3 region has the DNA TGTGCTAGTGGTTCCGGGACAGGGGCGGCGGGCGAGCAGTACTTC. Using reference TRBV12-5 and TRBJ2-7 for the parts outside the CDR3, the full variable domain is DARVTQTPRHKVTEMGQEVTMRCQPILGHNTVFWYRQTMMQGLELLAYFRNRAPLDDSGMPKDRFSAEMPDATLATLKIQPSEPRDSAVYFCASGSGTGAAGEQYFGPGTRLTVT.

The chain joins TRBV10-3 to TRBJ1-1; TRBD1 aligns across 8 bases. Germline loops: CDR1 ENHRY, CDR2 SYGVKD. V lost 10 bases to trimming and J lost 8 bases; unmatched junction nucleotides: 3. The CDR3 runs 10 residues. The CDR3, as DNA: TGTGCCACCGGGGACAGGGAAGCTTTCTTT. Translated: CATGDREAFF.

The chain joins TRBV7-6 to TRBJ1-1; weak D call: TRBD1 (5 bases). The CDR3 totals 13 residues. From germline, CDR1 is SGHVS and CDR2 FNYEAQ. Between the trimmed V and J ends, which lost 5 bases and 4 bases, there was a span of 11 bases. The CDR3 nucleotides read TGTGCCAGCAGCGAGGACGGGGGCACTGAAGCTTTCTTT. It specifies CASSEDGGTEAFF.

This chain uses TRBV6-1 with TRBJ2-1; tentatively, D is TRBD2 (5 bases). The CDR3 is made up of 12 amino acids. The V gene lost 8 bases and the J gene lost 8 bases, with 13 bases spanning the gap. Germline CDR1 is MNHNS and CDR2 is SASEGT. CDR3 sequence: CASLPGSDEQFF. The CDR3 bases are TGTGCCAGCCTACCGGGATCGGATGAGCAGTTCTTC.

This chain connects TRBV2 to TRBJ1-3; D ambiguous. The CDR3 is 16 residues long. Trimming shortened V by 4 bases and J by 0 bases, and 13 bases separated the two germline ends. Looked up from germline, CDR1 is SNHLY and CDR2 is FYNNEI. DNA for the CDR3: TGTGCCAGCAGTGCCCGGGGAGGGTCCTCTGGAAACACCATATATTTT. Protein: CASSARGGSSGNTIYF.

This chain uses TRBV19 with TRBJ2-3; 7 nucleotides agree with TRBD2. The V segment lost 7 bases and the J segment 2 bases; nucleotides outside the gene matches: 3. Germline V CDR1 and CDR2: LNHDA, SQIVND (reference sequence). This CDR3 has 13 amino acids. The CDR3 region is CASKRENTDTQYF. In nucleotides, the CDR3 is TGTGCCAGTAAGCGGGAAAACACAGATACGCAGTATTTT.

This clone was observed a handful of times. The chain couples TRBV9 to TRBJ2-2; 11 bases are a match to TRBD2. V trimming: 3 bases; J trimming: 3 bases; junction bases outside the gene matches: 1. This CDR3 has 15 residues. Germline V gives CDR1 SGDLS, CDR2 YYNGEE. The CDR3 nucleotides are TGTGCCAGCAGCGGGGGACTAGCGGACACCGGGGAGCTGTTTTTT. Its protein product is CASSGGLADTGELFF.

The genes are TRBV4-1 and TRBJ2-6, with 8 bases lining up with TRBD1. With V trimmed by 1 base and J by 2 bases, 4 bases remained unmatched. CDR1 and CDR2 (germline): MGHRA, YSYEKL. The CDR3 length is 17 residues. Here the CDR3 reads CASSQGTGSPGANVLTF. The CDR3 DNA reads TGCGCCAGCAGCCAAGGGACAGGGTCCCCTGGGGCCAACGTCCTGACTTTC.

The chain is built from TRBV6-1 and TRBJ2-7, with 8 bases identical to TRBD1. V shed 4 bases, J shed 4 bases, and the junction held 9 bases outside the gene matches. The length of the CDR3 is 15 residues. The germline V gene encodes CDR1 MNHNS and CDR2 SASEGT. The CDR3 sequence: CASSGTGTGLYEQYF. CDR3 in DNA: TGTGCCAGCAGTGGAACCGGGACAGGTTTATACGAGCAGTACTTC.

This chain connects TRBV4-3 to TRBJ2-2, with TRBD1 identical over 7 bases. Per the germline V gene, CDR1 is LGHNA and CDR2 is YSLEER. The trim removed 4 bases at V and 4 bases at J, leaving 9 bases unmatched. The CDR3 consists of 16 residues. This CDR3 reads CASSLSDRWSTGELFF. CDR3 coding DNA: TGCGCCAGCAGCCTTTCGGACAGGTGGAGCACCGGGGAGCTGTTTTTT.

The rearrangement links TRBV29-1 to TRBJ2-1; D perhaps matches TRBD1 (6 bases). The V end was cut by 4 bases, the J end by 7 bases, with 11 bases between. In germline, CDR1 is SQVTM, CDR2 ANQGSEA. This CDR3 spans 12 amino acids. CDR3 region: CSVGTGWNEQFF. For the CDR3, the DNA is TGCAGCGTTGGCACAGGGTGGAATGAGCAGTTCTTC.

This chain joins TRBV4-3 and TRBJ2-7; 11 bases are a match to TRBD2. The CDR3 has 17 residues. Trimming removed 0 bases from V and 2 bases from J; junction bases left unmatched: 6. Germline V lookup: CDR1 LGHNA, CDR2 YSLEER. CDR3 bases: TGCGCCAGCAGCCAAGATAGGGCGACTAGCGGGGCCTACGAGCAGTACTTC. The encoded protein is CASSQDRATSGAYEQYF.

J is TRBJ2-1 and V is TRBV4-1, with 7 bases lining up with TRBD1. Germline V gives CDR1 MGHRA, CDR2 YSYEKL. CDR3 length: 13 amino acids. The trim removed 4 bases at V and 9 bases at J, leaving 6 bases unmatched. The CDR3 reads CASSLLDRVEQFF. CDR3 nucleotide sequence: TGCGCCAGCAGCCTTCTAGACAGGGTTGAGCAGTTCTTC.

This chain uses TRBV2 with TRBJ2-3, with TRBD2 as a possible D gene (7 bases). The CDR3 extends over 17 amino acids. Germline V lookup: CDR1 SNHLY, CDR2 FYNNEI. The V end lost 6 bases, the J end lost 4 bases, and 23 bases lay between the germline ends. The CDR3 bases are TGTGCCAGCAGGGGGGGGGAGTTGCGGACAGACGCAGATACGCAGTATTTT. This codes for CASRGGELRTDADTQYF.

CDR3 region: CASSYGDGNTIYF. The CDR3 nucleotides read TGTGCCAGCAGTTACGGAGATGGAAACACCATATATTTT. The chain links TRBV6-5 to TRBJ1-3; D remains unclear. The germline gives CDR1 MNHEY, CDR2 SVGAGI. The CDR3 loop spans 13 amino acids. V dropped 2 bases and J dropped 3 bases, with 5 bases sitting between them.

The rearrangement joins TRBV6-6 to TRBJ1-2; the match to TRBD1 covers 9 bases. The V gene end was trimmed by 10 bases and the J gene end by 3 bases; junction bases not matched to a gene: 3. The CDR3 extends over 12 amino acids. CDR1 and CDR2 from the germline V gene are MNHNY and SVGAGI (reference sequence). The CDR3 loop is CATTGGDYGYTF. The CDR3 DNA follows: TGTGCCACCACAGGGGGCGACTATGGCTACACCTTC.

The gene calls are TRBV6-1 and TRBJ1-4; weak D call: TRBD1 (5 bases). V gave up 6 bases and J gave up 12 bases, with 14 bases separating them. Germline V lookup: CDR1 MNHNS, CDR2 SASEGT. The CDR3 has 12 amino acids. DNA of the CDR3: TGTGCCAGCAGCCTGAGAGGAGGGGAACTGTTTTTT. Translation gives CASSLRGGELFF.

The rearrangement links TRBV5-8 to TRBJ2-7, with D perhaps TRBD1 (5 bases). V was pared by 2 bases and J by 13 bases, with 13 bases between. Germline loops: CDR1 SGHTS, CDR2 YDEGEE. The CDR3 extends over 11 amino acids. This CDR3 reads CASSLAGKEYF. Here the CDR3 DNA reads TGTGCCAGCAGCTTAGCAGGGAAGGAATACTTC.

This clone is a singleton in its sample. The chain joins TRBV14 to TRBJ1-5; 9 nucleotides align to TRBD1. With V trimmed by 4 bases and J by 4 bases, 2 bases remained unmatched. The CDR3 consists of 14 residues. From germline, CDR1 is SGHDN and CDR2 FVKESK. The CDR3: CASSRTGENQPQHF. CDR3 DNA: TGTGCCAGCAGCCGGACAGGGGAGAATCAGCCCCAGCATTTT. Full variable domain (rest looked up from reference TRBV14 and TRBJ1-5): EAGVTQFPSHSVIEKGQTVTLRCDPISGHDNLYWYRRVMGKEIKFLLHFVKESKQDESGMPNNRFLAERTGGTYSTLKVQPAELEDSGVYFCASSRTGENQPQHFGDGTRLSIL.

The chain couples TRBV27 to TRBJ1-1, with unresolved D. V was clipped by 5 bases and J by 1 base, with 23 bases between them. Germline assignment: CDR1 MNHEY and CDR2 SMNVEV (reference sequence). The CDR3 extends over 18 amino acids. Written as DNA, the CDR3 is TGTGCCAGCAGTCTGGGGAAGCCCGGGCGGGTGCCGAACACTGAAGCTTTCTTT. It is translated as CASSLGKPGRVPNTEAFF.

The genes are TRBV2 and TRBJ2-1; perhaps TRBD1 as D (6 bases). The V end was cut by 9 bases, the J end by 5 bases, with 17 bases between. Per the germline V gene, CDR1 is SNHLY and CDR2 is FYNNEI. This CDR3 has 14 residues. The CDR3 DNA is TGTGCCAGTAAACAGGCCCCAGGGGACAATGAGCAGTTCTTC. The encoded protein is CASKQAPGDNEQFF.